This paragraph reports one T cell receptor beta chain. Its specificity is unknown. The table came from immunoSEQ multiplex PCR; TCRdb's copy has only in-frame clones and leaves some out. The sample comprises roughly 120,000 clones, around 88% of which are singletons, and approximately 6.4% rests with the top ten. The sample originates from a study of T cell responses to AZD1222 COVID-19 vaccine. Notes on the study in general: Donor demographics were predominantly white British with a female majority; clonal diversity may be underestimated.

The sample in question was peripheral blood, obtained 28 days after the second AZD1222 dose. The receptor was derived from an adult who received the AZD1222 COVID-19 vaccine.

DNA for the CDR3: TGTGCCAGCAGCCCCACTGGGGGGCCGGGCAATCAGCCCCAGCATTTT. This gives the protein CASSPTGGPGNQPQHF. This chain joins TRBV11-1 and TRBJ1-5, with a weak D call TRBD1 (6 bases). Germline V CDR1 and CDR2: SGHAT, FQDESV (reference sequence). The CDR3 is made up of 16 amino acids. V shed 5 bases and J shed 2 bases, with 16 bases lying between them. The full variable domain, in which reference TRBV11-1 and TRBJ1-5 provide the parts outside the CDR3, is EAEVAQSPRYKITEKSQAVAFWCDPISGHATLYWYRQILGQGPELLVQFQDESVVDDSQLPKDRFSAERLKGVDSTLKIQPAELGDSAMYLCASSPTGGPGNQPQHFGDGTRLSIL.